The clone carrying this T cell receptor (beta chain) occurred a few times. Antigen specificity is unknown. The sample comes from a study of blood T cells in healthy people across ages. Study-level background: Researchers report that template switching captured about one barcoded beta molecule per two T cells.

Study-level findings and limits: While age rose, TCR beta diversity per million T cells dropped in a roughly linear way. One million T cells yielded diversity estimates that were considered underestimates.

Donors ranged from roughly 6 to 100 years old and were healthy Caucasians in Russia. Next came a second PCR, run for about 6 to 12 cycles, which used a sample-barcoded 5' primer along with a J-beta primer mix. TCRdb redid the calling of the 5' RACE reads with MiXCR, one entry per CDR3 protein. This sample carries about 1,400,000 distinct CDR3 sequences, around 59% of them seen once, and the ten largest clones take 6.5% to 8.5%. The CDR3 consists of 16 residues. Germline V gives CDR1 SGHDT, CDR2 YYEEEE. The V gene end was trimmed by 0 bases and the J gene end by 6 bases; junction bases not matched to a gene: 8.

The sequencing sample was made of blood. V gene TRBV5-6 combines with J gene TRBJ2-1; TRBD2 agrees at 8 bases. The clonotype comes from a man younger than 35 in good health. CDR3 DNA: TGTGCCAGCAGCTTGGGGCGGACTAGCAGGCTCAATGAGCAGTTCTTC. Its protein is CASSLGRTSRLNEQFF. Full variable domain (rest looked up from reference TRBV5-6 and TRBJ2-1): DAGVTQSPTHLIKTRGQQVTLRCSPKSGHDTVSWYQQALGQGPQFIFQYYEEEERQRGNFPDRFSGHQFPNYSSELNVNALLLGDSALYLCASSLGRTSRLNEQFFGPGTRLTVL.